The source of this T cell receptor (beta chain) is a study of T cell responses to AZD1222 COVID-19 vaccine. Overall study findings and caveats: Without day 14 samples, only post-peak T cell repertoires were studied. Spike was spanned by vaccine-associated CD4 TCRs, with dominance at 160-218 and 743-854.

Only one count was recorded for this clone. Its target is unknown. TCRdb keeps only in-frame clones here, not all; method: immunoSEQ multiplex PCR. The data show around 100,000 clones, with around 92% seen just once and under 50% held by the top ten. Germline lookup yields CDR1 MNHEY and CDR2 SMNVEV (reference sequence). CDR3 size: 18 residues. V lost 0 bases and J 0 bases, leaving 15 bases between the germline ends. The chain uses TRBV27 and TRBJ2-4; D not resolved. The receptor comes from an adult in good health. The sequenced sample was peripheral blood, obtained on day 0 of AZD1222 vaccination. The CDR3 sequence: CASSLSFQEHLAKNIQYF. In DNA form, the CDR3 reads TGTGCCAGCAGTTTATCTTTTCAAGAGCACCTAGCCAAAAACATTCAGTACTTC.